These T cell receptor beta chains were read from a single sample in a study of CD8+CD57+ T cells in acquired aplastic anemia. In TCRdb, the reads were re-called with MiXCR into one record per CDR3 protein. The profile shows 80,000 or so distinct CDR3 sequences, about three quarters of them singletons. Sequencing was done on a sample of sorted CD4+, CD8+, or CD8+CD57+ T cells (not recorded which) from PBMCs. The receptor source for this set is a human donor with aplastic anemia. Both conserved end residues are part of each CDR3. The D gene is left open where the match is weak. Clone sizes are given selectively: once, few, many, or a class where the clone is expanded.

V	J	length	size	D	CDR3	DNA
TRBV19	TRBJ1-1	12	.	.	CASIVGPSEAFF	TGTGCCAGCATAGTGGGCCCAAGTGAAGCTTTCTTT
TRBV11-3	TRBJ2-7	15	.	.	CASSLFSDQVSEQYF	TGTGCCAGCAGCTTATTTTCGGATCAGGTGTCCGAGCAGTACTTC
TRBV20-1	TRBJ2-7	12	few	.	CSASLLDYEQYF	TGCAGTGCTAGCTTGCTAGACTACGAGCAGTACTTC
TRBV7-8	TRBJ2-2	17	.	.	CASNPLRGTPLDGELFF	TGTGCCAGCAACCCTCTTCGGGGGACACCTTTAGACGGGGAGCTGTTTTTT
TRBV7-9	TRBJ1-5	14	.	.	CASSRQGSNQPQHF	TGTGCCAGCAGCCGTCAGGGGAGCAATCAGCCCCAGCATTTT
TRBV10-3	TRBJ2-3	14	.	TRBD1	CATKGASPTDTQYF	TGTGCCACCAAGGGGGCTTCCCCAACAGATACGCAGTATTTT
TRBV7-2	TRBJ1-2	14	.	.	CASSRPGGVYGYTF	TGTGCCAGCAGCCGGCCGGGGGGGGTTTATGGCTACACCTTC
TRBV5-4	TRBJ1-2	11	many	.	CASSLGTGYTF	TGTGCCAGCAGCTTGGGTACCGGCTACACCTTC
TRBV24-1	TRBJ2-3	13	.	.	CATSQGSTDTQYF	TGTGCCACCAGTCAAGGGAGCACAGATACGCAGTATTTT
TRBV5-4	TRBJ1-5	18	few	.	CASSFLDSNDYSNQPQHF	TGTGCCAGCAGCTTCCTCGACAGTAACGATTATAGCAATCAGCCCCAGCATTTT
TRBV9	TRBJ1-6	13	few	.	CASSVASNSPLHF	TGTGCCAGCAGCGTAGCTAGTAATTCACCCCTCCACTTT
TRBV5-6	TRBJ2-3	16	.	.	CASSLGVYRETDTQYF	TGTGCCAGCAGCTTGGGAGTGTACAGGGAAACAGATACGCAGTATTTT
TRBV7-6	TRBJ2-2	18	many	TRBD2	CASSNRLAGGRGTGELFF	TGTGCCAGCAGCAATAGACTAGCGGGAGGGCGAGGTACCGGGGAGCTGTTTTTT
TRBV25-1	TRBJ1-1	15	once	TRBD1	CASSVQGGGDTEAFF	TGTGCCAGCAGTGTACAGGGGGGAGGAGACACTGAAGCTTTCTTT
TRBV19	TRBJ2-3	14	.	.	CASSGKTSSNTQYF	TGTGCCAGTAGTGGGAAGACAAGTTCAAATACGCAGTATTTT
TRBV9	TRBJ2-7	14	.	.	CASSVTDSPYEQYF	TGTGCCAGCAGCGTAACGGACAGCCCCTACGAGCAGTACTTC
TRBV4-2	TRBJ2-3	14	.	.	CASSLWASTDTQYF	TGTGCCAGCAGCTTATGGGCTAGCACAGATACGCAGTATTTT
TRBV29-1	TRBJ1-4	13	.	TRBD1	CSVDRVTNEKLFF	TGCAGCGTCGACAGGGTCACTAATGAAAAACTGTTTTTT
TRBV20-1	TRBJ2-7	13	.	TRBD1	CSATDRATYEQYF	TGCAGTGCCACAGACAGGGCCACCTACGAGCAGTACTTC
TRBV10-3	TRBJ2-3	10	.	.	CAIGTDTQYF	TGTGCCATTGGCACAGATACGCAGTATTTT
TRBV10-3	TRBJ2-7	15	once	.	CAISGTTTGTYEQYF	TGTGCCATCAGTGGGACGACGACAGGAACCTACGAGCAGTACTTC
TRBV3-1	TRBJ1-2	12	.	.	CASSQPTYGYTF	TGTGCCAGCAGCCAACCCACCTATGGCTACACCTTC